This T cell receptor (beta chain) was found in a study of cytomegalovirus exposure and HLA in healthy donors. General study findings and limits: A link between a missense DCLRE1C variant and TCR beta V- and J-gene trimming emerged from a later analysis. Exclusion as indistinguishable affected some V segments, including TRBV6-2 and TRBV6-3.

Despite likely unrecorded immune exposures, the donors were nominally healthy at the time of sampling. PCR amplification relied on 60 Vbeta primers (plus 13 Jbeta primers). Here immunoSEQ multiplex PCR was the method, and the copy in TCRdb shows in-frame clones only, minus some. The data hold 200,000 to 250,000 clones, with over 65% observed a single time. Notes on this clone: The antigen is not known.

The germline V gene encodes CDR1 LNHDA and CDR2 SQIVND (reference sequence). V shed 6 bases and J shed 1 base, with 19 bases lying between them. The CDR3 is 17 residues long. The chain is built from TRBV19 and TRBJ1-5, with D tentatively TRBD1 (5 bases). The receptor was derived from a man aged 18 to 30 in good health and CMV-seronegative. Material for sequencing was PBMCs. Written as DNA, the CDR3 is TGTGCCAGTAGAAAGCTCGGGACGGGACTAAGCAATCAGCCCCAGCATTTT. This encodes CASRKLGTGLSNQPQHF.